This T cell receptor (beta chain) was sequenced during a study of blood T cell repertoires in COVID-19. Between the trimmed V and J ends, which lost 0 bases and 10 bases, there was a span of 12 bases. This CDR3 contains 13 residues. Profiled with immunoSEQ multiplex PCR; TCRdb holds only in-frame clones, not every one. The table includes approximately 250,000 clones, about 82% detected once. The sequenced material came from peripheral blood. The chain has TRBV12-3 or TRBV12-4 and TRBJ1-1; D is unresolved. The receptor comes from a woman of 80 years or more with COVID-19, enrolled during active disease. This chain's CDR3 is CASSLARVTGAFF. In DNA form, the CDR3 reads TGTGCCAGCAGTTTAGCGCGAGTGACGGGAGCTTTCTTT.